Listed below are T cell receptor beta chains from one sample, sequenced in a study of T cell responses to AZD1222 COVID-19 vaccine. The data were produced by immunoSEQ multiplex PCR, yet TCRdb's version contains in-frame clones alone and is incomplete. This sample carries some 150,000 clones, roughly 89% of them seen once, and the ten largest clones take more than 5%. The sequences come from peripheral blood, collected on day 0 of AZD1222 vaccination. The receptor set was obtained from an adult in good health. Both conserved end residues are part of each CDR3. The D gene is left open where the match is weak. Size tells how often a clone was seen (once, few, many) or the class of an expanded clone, and some rows leave it out.

. | . | TRBJ2-7 | TRBV20-1 | TGCAGTGCTAGTCAGGGACGGGACGAGCAGTACTTC | CSASQGRDEQYF
. | once | TRBJ2-7 | TRBV7-2 | TGTGCCAGCAGCTTAGTTGGGGGTATGACCTACGAGCAGTACTTC | CASSLVGGMTYEQYF
. | . | TRBJ1-1 | TRBV12-5 | TGTGCTAGTGATGGGAGCAGGGACACTGAAGCTTTCTTT | CASDGSRDTEAFF
. | . | TRBJ2-3 | TRBV2 | TGTGCCAGCACCGACGCGGGGAACACAGATACGCAGTATTTT | CASTDAGNTDTQYF
TRBD1 | . | TRBJ1-2 | TRBV28 | TGTGCCAGCGGAGGGGGGACAGCCTATGGCTACACCTTC | CASGGGTAYGYTF
TRBD1 | . | TRBJ1-2 | TRBV3-1/TRBV3-2 | TGTGCCAGCAGCCACCTGACAGGGGGAATCTATGGCTACACCTTC | CASSHLTGGIYGYTF
TRBD2 | . | TRBJ2-1 | TRBV4-1 | TGCGCCAGCAGCCAAGTTGGGGGGAGAAAGCGGGAGGCGGGGAATGAGCAGTTCTTC | CASSQVGGRKREAGNEQFF
. | . | TRBJ1-6 | TRBV14 | TGTGCCAGCAGCCAAGTAGGGCTCTCCTTCCAGTCACCCCTCCACTTT | CASSQVGLSFQSPLHF
TRBD1 | . | TRBJ2-2 | TRBV6-5 | TGTGCCAGCAACCAGGACAGGGGGTACGGCGGGGAGCTGTTTTTT | CASNQDRGYGGELFF
. | . | TRBJ2-7 | TRBV12-3/TRBV12-4 | TGTGCCAGCAGTTTAGTTCCTACCCTCTCCCACTTC | CASSLVPTLSHF
. | . | TRBJ1-3 | TRBV3-1/TRBV3-2 | TGTGCCAGCAGCCGAACCCACCAGGGGACTGGAAACACCATATATTTT | CASSRTHQGTGNTIYF
. | . | TRBJ2-1 | TRBV10-3 | TGTGCCATCAGTGGTGAGGGAATCAATGAGCAGTTCTTC | CAISGEGINEQFF
. | . | TRBJ1-5 | TRBV2 | TGTGCCAGCAGCCTCGGGACGGTCAATCAGCCCCAGCATTTT | CASSLGTVNQPQHF
TRBD1 | . | TRBJ1-1 | TRBV28 | TGTGCCAGCAGTCCCTCCCCTGGACAGGCGGGGTACACTGAAGCTTTCTTT | CASSPSPGQAGYTEAFF
. | . | TRBJ1-3 | TRBV18 | TGTGCCAGCTCACCTTTGGCAGCGGTTCCCTCTGGAAACACCATATATTTT | CASSPLAAVPSGNTIYF
. | . | TRBJ2-7 | TRBV3-1/TRBV3-2 | TGTGCCAGCAGCCAAGCTGGGCAGGGCTACGAGCAGTACTTC | CASSQAGQGYEQYF
TRBD1 | . | TRBJ1-1 | TRBV7-8 | TGTGCCAGCAGCTACAAGACAGGGAGTACTGAAGCTTTCTTT | CASSYKTGSTEAFF
. | . | TRBJ1-2 | TRBV10-3 | TGTGCCATCAGTGAGGGGTTCTACTATGGCTACACCTTC | CAISEGFYYGYTF
TRBD1 | . | TRBJ2-1 | TRBV28 | TGTGCCAGCAGCCTGGGACAGGTAAACAATGAGCAGTTCTTC | CASSLGQVNNEQFF
. | . | TRBJ2-3 | TRBV27 | TGTGCCAGCGGCTACCACGTTACCGGCACAGATACGCAGTATTTT | CASGYHVTGTDTQYF
. | once | TRBJ1-1 | TRBV11-3 | TGTGCCAGCAGCTTAGGGAGGGTCGGCTTAAACACTGAAGCTTTCTTT | CASSLGRVGLNTEAFF
. | . | TRBJ2-3 | TRBV27 | TGTGCCAGCAGTTTATCTTCCAGGGGCGCAGATACGCAGTATTTT | CASSLSSRGADTQYF
. | once | TRBJ2-1 | TRBV7-9 | TGTGCCAGCAGCTTACGGGAACAGGGCTTAAGGCCTGAGCAGTTCTTC | CASSLREQGLRPEQFF
. | . | TRBJ1-2 | TRBV6-1 | TGTGCCAGCAGTTGGGCCCGGGACCGTGGCTACACCTTC | CASSWARDRGYTF
. | . | TRBJ1-4 | TRBV5-1 | TGCGCCAGCAGCTTGGAGGCAGAGAATGAAAAACTGTTTTTT | CASSLEAENEKLFF
TRBD1 | once | TRBJ2-6 | TRBV28 | TGTGCCAGCAGTCCCTCCGGGACAGGGAGCACTAGGGCCAACGTCCTGACTTTC | CASSPSGTGSTRANVLTF
. | . | TRBJ1-2 | TRBV7-9 | TGTGCCAGCAGCTTAGCAACAGCCGGTATAACCTTC | CASSLATAGITF
. | . | TRBJ1-1 | TRBV7-2 | TGTGCCAGCAGCTCGTATAAACAGGGTGAGGTAGCTTTCTTT | CASSSYKQGEVAFF
. | . | TRBJ2-5 | TRBV7-2 | TGTGCCAGCAGCTTAGAGATTGGGGTCATGAAGACCCAGTACTTC | CASSLEIGVMKTQYF
. | once | TRBJ1-6 | TRBV3-1/TRBV3-2 | TGTGCCAGCAGCCAGCAGGGGCAGAATTCACCCCTCCACTTT | CASSQQGQNSPLHF
. | . | TRBJ1-4 | TRBV2 | TGTGCCACCCAGCCGGGGGGGGTAGTCGAAAAACTGTTTTTT | CATQPGGVVEKLFF
. | once | TRBJ1-3 | TRBV11-2 | TGTGCCAGCTCTTCCGGGGGTGGGCAGACTTTCTCTGGAAACACCATATATTTT | CASSSGGGQTFSGNTIYF
. | . | TRBJ2-7 | TRBV2 | TGTGCCAGCAGTGAGATGGCAGGATTCCTGCTCGAGCAGTACTTC | CASSEMAGFLLEQYF
. | . | TRBJ2-1 | TRBV21-1 | TGTGCCAGTCTCAAACGGGGCGGCTCCTACAATGAGCAGTTCTTC | CASLKRGGSYNEQFF
TRBD2 | . | TRBJ2-1 | TRBV27 | TGTGCCAGCAGCCCAGCGGGGGCCTACAATGAGCAGTTCTTC | CASSPAGAYNEQFF
TRBD2 | . | TRBJ2-5 | TRBV11-2 | TGTGCCAGCAGCTTTACTAGCGGGGGGGCGGAGACCCAGTACTTC | CASSFTSGGAETQYF
. | . | TRBJ2-3 | TRBV5-1 | TGCGCCAGCAGCTCCGGGACCACAGATACGCAGTATTTT | CASSSGTTDTQYF
TRBD1 | . | TRBJ1-2 | TRBV28 | TGTGCCAGCAGTTTGGGGGGGACAGTGTCCCTAAACTATGGCTACACCTTC | CASSLGGTVSLNYGYTF
. | . | TRBJ2-2 | TRBV24-1 | TGTGCCCAAGCCGGGGAGCTGTTTTTT | CAQAGELFF
TRBD1 | . | TRBJ2-7 | TRBV5-6 | TGTGCCAGCAGCGGGGGGACAGGGTTATACGAGCAGTACTTC | CASSGGTGLYEQYF
. | . | TRBJ1-5 | TRBV3-1/TRBV3-2 | TGTGCCAGCAGCCGGCAGGTGGGACAGCCCCAGCATTTT | CASSRQVGQPQHF
. | . | TRBJ1-2 | TRBV28 | TGTGCCATCTTTCAGGAAACAGGGTCGGCCTATGGCTACACCTTC | CAIFQETGSAYGYTF